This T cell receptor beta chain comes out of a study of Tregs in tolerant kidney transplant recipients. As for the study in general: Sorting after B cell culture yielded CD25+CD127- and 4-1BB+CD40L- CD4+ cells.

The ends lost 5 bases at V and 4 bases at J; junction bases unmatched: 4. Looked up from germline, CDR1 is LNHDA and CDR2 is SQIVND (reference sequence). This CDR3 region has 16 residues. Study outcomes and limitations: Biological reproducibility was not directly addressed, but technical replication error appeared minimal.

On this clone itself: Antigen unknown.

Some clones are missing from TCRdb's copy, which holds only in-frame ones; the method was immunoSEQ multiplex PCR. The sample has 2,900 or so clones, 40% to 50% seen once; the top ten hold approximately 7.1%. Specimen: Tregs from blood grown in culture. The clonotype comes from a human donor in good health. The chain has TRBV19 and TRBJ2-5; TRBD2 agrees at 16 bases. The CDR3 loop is CASSLGLAGGRETQYF. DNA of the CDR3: TGTGCCAGTAGTTTGGGACTAGCGGGAGGGAGAGAGACCCAGTACTTC.